The 22 T cell receptor beta chains below were found in one sample sequenced in a study of blood T cell repertoires in COVID-19 (dated by TCRdb to 2018 to 2020). The library was built by means of the immunoSEQ multiplex PCR assay. This is the immuneACCESS table as TCRdb keeps it, with only in-frame sequences that have V and J called. A part of the clones is gone; compared with another copy, unresolved V genes explain less than half, and the rest is unexplained. The sample includes about 250,000 clones, with 70% to 90% observed a single time. The ten biggest clones cover 3% of the sample. Material for sequencing was peripheral blood. These receptors were taken from a man between 18 and 35 years old with active or convalescent COVID-19.

This chain joins TRBV24-1 and TRBJ2-1; D might be TRBD2 (5 bases). The CDR3 loop spans 12 amino acids. Deletions cut 10 bases from V and 6 bases from J, with 12 bases between. The germline CDR1 and CDR2 sequences are KGHDR and SFDVKD. CDR3 amino acids: CATGDLTNEQFF. In DNA form, the CDR3 reads TGTGCCACGGGAGATCTTACCAATGAGCAGTTCTTC.

The J gene is TRBJ1-1, the V gene TRBV19; 8 bases map to TRBD1. CDR1 is LNHDA, CDR2 SQIVND, per germline (reference sequence). This CDR3 has 14 amino acids. The V segment lost 4 bases and the J segment 3 bases; nucleotides outside the gene matches: 4. The CDR3 loop reads CASSTGGPHTEAFF. DNA for the CDR3: TGTGCCAGTAGTACAGGGGGCCCACACACTGAAGCTTTCTTT.

The chain uses TRBV6-5 and TRBJ1-2; maybe TRBD1 (6 bases). The V end lost 11 bases, the J end lost 3 bases, and 16 bases lay between the germline ends. Looked up from germline, CDR1 is MNHEY and CDR2 is SVGAGI. CDR3 size: 13 residues. CDR3 DNA sequence: TGTGCCCGGGGGGCACCTTGGGACTATGGCTACACCTTC. Its translation is CARGAPWDYGYTF.

The chain links TRBV19 to TRBJ1-1; D gene uncertain. This CDR3 region has 12 residues. The germline CDR1 and CDR2 sequences are LNHDA and SQIVND (reference sequence). CDR3 region: CAVREGNTEAFF. Here the CDR3 DNA reads TGTGCAGTACGAGAGGGGAACACTGAAGCTTTCTTT.

V and J are TRBV12-3 or TRBV12-4 and TRBJ1-4; no clear D. Trimming pared 1 base from V and 4 bases from J, leaving 4 bases between. CDR3 size: 13 residues. CDR3 in DNA: TGTGCCAGCAGTTTAGGGAGTAATGAAAAACTGTTTTTT. It encodes CASSLGSNEKLFF.

This sequence joins TRBV5-6 and TRBJ1-3; no definite D call. Trimming removed 4 bases from V and 0 bases from J, with 11 bases in between. Germline CDR1 reads SGHDT; CDR2 reads YYEEEE. The CDR3 is 15 amino acids. The CDR3 DNA follows: TGTGCCAGCAGCCCCCGACGGGACTCTGGAAACACCATATATTTT. Its translation: CASSPRRDSGNTIYF.

This chain links TRBV6-1 with TRBJ2-1; 9 bases line up with TRBD1. The germline V gene encodes CDR1 MNHNS and CDR2 SASEGT. The trim removed 4 bases at V and 4 bases at J, leaving 11 bases unmatched. The CDR3 extends over 17 amino acids. The CDR3 loop is CASSVSTGTGIYNEQFF. The CDR3 DNA follows: TGTGCCAGCAGTGTGTCTACCGGGACAGGGATATACAATGAGCAGTTCTTC.

The chain is built from TRBV9 and TRBJ2-3; D call uncertain. Germline values: CDR1 SGDLS, CDR2 YYNGEE. The CDR3 runs 14 residues. The V and J ends lost 0 bases and 2 bases respectively, with 7 bases between them. CDR3 in amino acids: CASSVGQNTDTQYF. The CDR3 bases are TGTGCCAGCAGCGTAGGGCAGAACACAGATACGCAGTATTTT.

The CDR3 nucleotides read TGTGCCAGTAGTATAGGGGGGCACAAGAACACTGAAGCTTTCTTT. This encodes CASSIGGHKNTEAFF. The chain couples TRBV19 to TRBJ1-1, with a possible D match to TRBD1 (6 bases). This CDR3 comprises 15 residues. Germline V gene data show CDR1 as LNHDA and CDR2 as SQIVND (reference sequence). V lost 1 base and J 1 base, leaving 10 bases between the germline ends.

The chain carries TRBV6-5 and TRBJ2-1; weak D call: TRBD1 (5 bases). The V gene's germline CDR1 is MNHEY and CDR2 SVGAGI. V gave up 2 bases and J gave up 4 bases, with 15 bases separating them. The CDR3 runs 16 residues. The CDR3 loop is CASSYGAGRLYNEQFF. Here the CDR3 DNA reads TGTGCCAGCAGTTACGGGGCCGGACGGCTTTACAATGAGCAGTTCTTC.

The chain employs TRBV27 and TRBJ1-5, with 7 bases identical to TRBD1. CDR1 and CDR2 from the germline V gene are MNHEY and SMNVEV (reference sequence). The V segment lost 6 bases and the J segment 0 bases; nucleotides outside the gene matches: 2. The CDR3 extends over 14 amino acids. CDR3 region: CASRGGYSNQPQHF. The CDR3 nucleotides are TGTGCCAGCAGAGGGGGCTATAGCAATCAGCCCCAGCATTTT.

The chain employs TRBV29-1 and TRBJ1-1, with TRBD1 as a possible D gene (5 bases). The CDR3 consists of 12 residues. CDR1 and CDR2 from the germline V gene are SQVTM and ANQGSEA. Deletions cut 7 bases from V and 0 bases from J, with 9 bases between. The CDR3: CSGSGVNTEAFF. The CDR3 nucleotides read TGCAGCGGCTCGGGGGTGAACACTGAAGCTTTCTTT.

This clone was recorded once. The chain carries TRBV9 and TRBJ2-1; 9 nucleotides agree with TRBD2. V lost 2 bases, J lost 6 bases, and 6 bases stayed unmatched. Per germline, CDR1 SGDLS and CDR2 YYNGEE. This CDR3 has 15 residues. The CDR3 region has the DNA TGTGCCAGCAGCGTCGCGGGGGGGCTCGGCAATGAGCAGTTCTTC. Encoded protein: CASSVAGGLGNEQFF.

V is TRBV19 and J is TRBJ1-1; 7 bases align to TRBD1. The CDR3 is made up of 13 amino acids. Germline CDR1 and CDR2: LNHDA and SQIVND (reference sequence). V gave up 7 bases and J gave up 1 base; unmatched junction bases: 3. The CDR3 region has the DNA TGTGCCAGTAAGGGGACAGCGAACACTGAAGCTTTCTTT. Protein product: CASKGTANTEAFF.

The chain links TRBV7-2 to TRBJ1-1; 9 bases fit TRBD1. This CDR3 contains 16 residues. Germline-derived CDR1 and CDR2 are SGHTA and FQGNSA. V lost 3 bases to trimming and J lost 8 bases; unmatched junction nucleotides: 13. The CDR3 region is CASSLEGRGQGGEAFF. CDR3 in DNA: TGTGCCAGCAGCTTGGAAGGACGGGGACAGGGAGGGGAAGCTTTCTTT.

The sample holds one count of this clone. The chain combines TRBV27 with TRBJ2-3; tentative D call: TRBD2 (6 bases). The germline gives CDR1 MNHEY, CDR2 SMNVEV (reference sequence). Deletions cut 3 bases from V and 5 bases from J, with 15 bases between. The CDR3 runs 15 residues. Here the CDR3 DNA reads TGTGCCAGCAGTTTCGCTGCGGGAAGACAAGATACGCAGTATTTT. Translated: CASSFAAGRQDTQYF.

The rearrangement links TRBV7-9 to TRBJ1-1; possible D gene TRBD1, 6 bases. The V and J ends lost 4 bases and 1 base respectively, with 22 bases between them. CDR1 is SEHNR, CDR2 FQNEAQ, per germline (reference sequence). CDR3 length equals 18 residues. CDR3 loop: CASSSRGQGKPTNTEAFF. The CDR3 DNA reads TGTGCCAGCAGCTCCCGTGGGCAGGGGAAACCTACGAACACTGAAGCTTTCTTT.

This chain uses TRBV4-3 with TRBJ2-1, with 11 bases fitting TRBD1. The CDR3 is 14 amino acids. The V segment lost 3 bases and the J segment 5 bases; nucleotides outside the gene matches: 0. The germline CDR1 and CDR2 sequences are LGHNA and YSLEER. The DNA of the CDR3 is TGCGCCAGCAGCCAGGGACAGGGGGACAATGAGCAGTTCTTC. Encoded protein: CASSQGQGDNEQFF.

The CDR3 here is CATSYPAGGRETQYF. CDR3 bases: TGTGCCACCAGCTACCCGGCGGGGGGCAGGGAGACCCAGTACTTC. The rearrangement uses TRBV15 and TRBJ2-5; 8 bases are a match to TRBD2. Germline CDR1 LNHNV, CDR2 YYDKDF (reference sequence). There are 15 residues in the CDR3. V shed 5 bases and J 5 bases; nucleotides not matched to a gene: 10.

The chain recombines TRBV7-2 with TRBJ1-2; weak D call: TRBD1 (6 bases). Trimming cost V 4 bases and J 2 bases, with 20 bases left between them. The CDR3 has 17 residues. The germline CDR1 and CDR2 sequences are SGHTA and FQGNSA. CDR3 nucleotide sequence: TGTGCCAGCAGCTCCGCGGGGGGCGGGCGACCGAACTATGGCTACACCTTC. This translates into CASSSAGGGRPNYGYTF.

V is TRBV29-1 and J is TRBJ2-7; tentatively, D is TRBD1 (5 bases). V dropped 4 bases and J dropped 2 bases, with 15 bases sitting between them. CDR3 length equals 14 residues. Germline loops: CDR1 SQVTM, CDR2 ANQGSEA. CDR3 in DNA: TGCAGCGTTGGAGTGCAGGGTGGAACCTACGAGCAGTACTTC. It is translated as CSVGVQGGTYEQYF.

This chain links TRBV18 with TRBJ1-1; 11 positions match TRBD1. The CDR3 sequence is 15 residues long. CDR1 and CDR2 from the germline V gene are KGHSH and LQKENI. V dropped 3 bases and J dropped 5; count of bases not matched to a gene: 5. CDR3 nucleotides: TGTGCCAGCTCACCTTGGGGACAGGGGGAAACTGAAGCTTTCTTT. Translated: CASSPWGQGETEAFF. The full variable domain, in which reference TRBV18 and TRBJ1-1 provide the parts outside the CDR3, is NAGVMQNPRHLVRRRGQEARLRCSPMKGHSHVYWYRQLPEEGLKFMVYLQKENIIDESGMPKERFSAEFPKEGPSILRIQQVVRGDSAAYFCASSPWGQGETEAFFGQGTRLTVV.